The 17 T cell receptor beta chains below all came from one sample that was sequenced in a study of blood T cells in healthy people across ages. The second PCR ran roughly 6 to 11 cycles with a sample-barcoded 5' primer and J-beta primers. TCRdb passed the 5' RACE reads through MiXCR, listing each CDR3 protein once. The profile shows around 600,000 distinct CDR3 sequences, 40% to 50% of them singletons. The sequencing input was blood. The receptors come from an elderly man in good health.

The chain joins TRBV20-1 to TRBJ2-3, with 10 positions matching TRBD2. CDR3 length: 15 amino acids. Germline V CDR1 and CDR2: DFQATT, SNEGSKA (reference sequence). Trimming took 2 bases from V and 3 from J; bases not matched to a gene: 5. CDR3 loop: CSARSGGAATDTQYF. Written as DNA, the CDR3 is TGCAGTGCTAGAAGCGGGGGGGCGGCAACAGATACGCAGTATTTT.

The J gene is TRBJ2-3, the V gene TRBV7-3; maybe TRBD2 (5 bases). This CDR3 has 13 amino acids. With 4 bases removed from V and 9 bases from J, the gap between germline ends came to 14 bases. Germline V gene sequence: CDR1 SGHTA, CDR2 FQGTGA. This CDR3 reads CASSSSGVDTQYF. The DNA for the CDR3 is TGTGCCAGCAGCTCTTCCGGGGTTGACACGCAGTATTTT.

This clonotype was recorded many times. The chain carries TRBV6-5 and TRBJ2-1; tentatively, D is TRBD1 or TRBD2 (6 bases each). The germline V and J ends were trimmed by 2 bases and 5 bases, with 13 bases remaining between them. Germline CDR1 is MNHEY and CDR2 is SVGAGI. This CDR3 spans 15 amino acids. CDR3 sequence reads: CASSYGGAGNNEQFF. As DNA, the CDR3 is TGTGCCAGCAGTTACGGGGGCGCGGGGAACAATGAGCAGTTCTTC.

V and J are TRBV7-9 and TRBJ2-1, with 9 bases fitting TRBD1. V shed 1 base and J 5 bases; nucleotides not matched to a gene: 3. The CDR3 extends over 15 amino acids. Germline V lookup: CDR1 SEHNR, CDR2 FQNEAQ (reference sequence). For the CDR3, the DNA is TGTGCCAGCAGCTTAGGGGACAGGGTCGACAATGAGCAGTTCTTC. Its translation is CASSLGDRVDNEQFF.

The chain has TRBV6-2 or TRBV6-3 and TRBJ2-4, with TRBD1 identical over 7 bases. The DNA matches TRBJ2-7 better at its end, which makes the J call doubtful. This CDR3 has 13 residues. Germline CDR1 MNHEY, CDR2 SVGEGT. As DNA, the CDR3 is TGTGCCAGCAGCGCAGGGGGTGACTACGAGCAGTACTTC. It is translated as CASSAGGDYEQYF.

On this clonotype: One end of the junction does not line up with germline, which may come from a read error. The CDR3 is CASSSTGLGETQYF. The CDR3 nucleotides read TGTGCTAGCAGCTCCACGGGGTTGGGGGAGACCCAGTACTTC. J is TRBJ2-5 and V is TRBV7-7; perhaps TRBD2 as D (5 bases). CDR1 and CDR2 from the germline V gene are SSHAT and FNYEAQ (reference sequence). The CDR3 consists of 14 residues.

This clonotype turned up a few times. V gene TRBV20-1 combines with J gene TRBJ1-6; D may be TRBD1 (5 bases). CDR3 size: 13 residues. Germline assignment: CDR1 DFQATT and CDR2 SNEGSKA (reference sequence). The ends were cut back, 6 bases at V and 3 bases at J, with 9 bases in the middle. The CDR3 region is CSAPGGYNSPLHF. In DNA, the CDR3 is TGCAGTGCCCCCGGGGGCTATAATTCACCCCTCCACTTT.

This clonotype occurred a few times. This chain links TRBV29-1 with TRBJ2-7; 9 nucleotides match TRBD1. The CDR3 runs to 13 residues. The germline gives CDR1 SQVTM, CDR2 ANQGSEA. V shed 7 bases, J shed 0 bases, and the junction held 4 bases outside the gene matches. CDR3 loop: CSGRDRDSYEQYF. Written as DNA, the CDR3 is TGCAGCGGCCGGGACAGGGACTCCTACGAGCAGTACTTC.

The rearrangement links TRBV24-1 to TRBJ2-1; D call uncertain. Germline-derived CDR1 and CDR2 are KGHDR and SFDVKD. Trimming took off 4 bases at V and 2 bases at J, with 5 bases between the two ends. This CDR3 comprises 13 residues. The CDR3 protein is CATSDPPYNEQFF. In nucleotides, the CDR3 is TGTGCCACCAGTGACCCCCCCTACAATGAGCAGTTCTTC.

This clonotype was counted at least ten times. The rearrangement joins TRBV6-6 to TRBJ2-5; possible D gene TRBD2, 5 bases. The CDR3 is made up of 14 amino acids. Germline-derived CDR1 and CDR2 are MNHNY and SVGAGI (reference sequence). V was trimmed by 6 bases and J by 2 bases, leaving 13 bases between them. As DNA, the CDR3 is TGTGCCAGCAGGCATCGGACTGATCAAGAGACCCAGTACTTC. Amino acid sequence: CASRHRTDQETQYF.

This clonotype occurred many times. This chain connects TRBV10-3 to TRBJ1-2; TRBD1 is a possible D gene (5 bases). This CDR3 is built from 14 residues. Per germline, CDR1 ENHRY and CDR2 SYGVKD. V lost 3 bases, J lost 4 bases, and 12 bases lay in between. CDR3: CAISERGETYGYTF. The CDR3 DNA reads TGTGCCATCAGTGAACGGGGGGAGACCTATGGCTACACCTTC.

V gene TRBV5-1 combines with J gene TRBJ2-1, with 9 bases identical to TRBD1. The CDR3 is 16 residues long. J gave up 5 bases and V 0 bases, and 6 bases lay outside the gene matches. CDR1 is SGHRS and CDR2 is YFSETQ in the germline V gene. CDR3 nucleotide sequence: TGCGCCAGCAGCTTGGCTGGACAGGGGAACAACAATGAGCAGTTCTTC. Translating gives CASSLAGQGNNNEQFF.

The chain uses TRBV28 and TRBJ1-6; D possibly corresponds to TRBD1 (5 bases). Germline CDR1 and CDR2: MDHEN and SYDVKM. The V and J ends lost 6 bases and 9 bases respectively, with 18 bases between them. This CDR3 has 15 residues. CDR3 loop: CASRNQGLRGSPLHF. The CDR3 nucleotides are TGTGCCAGCAGAAATCAGGGTTTGAGGGGTTCACCCCTCCACTTT.

This clonotype was recorded many times. V gene TRBV29-1 combines with J gene TRBJ2-7, with 9 bases that match TRBD1. The junction had 2 bases not matched to a gene; V was cut back by 5 bases and J by 3 bases. Germline assignment: CDR1 SQVTM and CDR2 ANQGSEA. CDR3 size: 12 residues. CDR3: CSVQTGGYEQYF. As DNA, the CDR3 is TGCAGCGTTCAGACAGGGGGCTACGAGCAGTACTTC.

The chain carries TRBV12-3 or TRBV12-4 and TRBJ2-7, with D unclear. This CDR3 has 11 residues. V was shortened by 6 bases and J by 4 bases, with 7 bases between the two germline ends. This CDR3 reads CASRSHYEQYF. In nucleotides, the CDR3 is TGTGCCAGCAGATCCCATTACGAGCAGTACTTC.

V gene TRBV18 combines with J gene TRBJ1-1; no clear D gene. Germline V gene lookup returns CDR1 KGHSH and CDR2 LQKENI. Trimming took 1 base from V and 1 from J, leaving 7 bases between them. The CDR3 sequence is 14 residues long. The CDR3 DNA follows: TGTGCCAGCTCACCACGGGGAGGGAACACTGAAGCTTTCTTT. This translates into CASSPRGGNTEAFF.

This chain joins TRBV5-1 and TRBJ1-1, with TRBD1 identical over 8 bases. The CDR3 is made up of 17 amino acids. In germline, CDR1 is SGHRS, CDR2 YFSETQ. V shed 4 bases, J shed 5 bases, and the junction held 16 bases outside the gene matches. CDR3 bases: TGCGCCAGCAGCGAACGACAGGGGCATACATCAGCTACTGAAGCTTTCTTT. Its protein product is CASSERQGHTSATEAFF. Full variable domain (rest looked up from reference TRBV5-1 and TRBJ1-1): KAGVTQTPRYLIKTRGQQVTLSCSPISGHRSVSWYQQTPGQGLQFLFEYFSETQRNKGNFPGRFSGRQFSNSRSEMNVSTLELGDSALYLCASSERQGHTSATEAFFGQGTRLTVV.